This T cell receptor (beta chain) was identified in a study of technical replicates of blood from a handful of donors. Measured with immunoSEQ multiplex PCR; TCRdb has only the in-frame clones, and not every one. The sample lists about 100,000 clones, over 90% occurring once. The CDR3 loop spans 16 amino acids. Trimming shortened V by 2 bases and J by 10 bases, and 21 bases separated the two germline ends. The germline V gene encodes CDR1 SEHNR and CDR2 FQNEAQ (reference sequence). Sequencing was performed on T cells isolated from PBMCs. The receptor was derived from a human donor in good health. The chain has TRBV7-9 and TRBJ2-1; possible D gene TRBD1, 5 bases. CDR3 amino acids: CASSLTRQGAYQEQFF. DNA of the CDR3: TGTGCCAGCAGCTTAACCCGGCAGGGCGCCTACCAGGAGCAGTTCTTC.